Following are 14 T cell receptor beta chains from one sample sequenced in a study of T cells in Graves' hyperthyroidism and ophthalmopathy. The CDR3 regions of TCR beta were amplified from RNA transcripts. First-round RT-PCR targeting the TCR CDR3 was performed with the HTBI primer set. TCRdb passed the multiplex PCR reads through MiXCR, listing each CDR3 protein once. Altogether 280,000 or so distinct CDR3 sequences are present, less than 30% being singletons, with the ten largest covering about 25%. Sequences were obtained from blood. All receptors derive from a middle-aged man with Graves' hyperthyroidism that later progressed to Graves' ophthalmopathy.

This chain connects TRBV28 to TRBJ2-5; unclear D gene. The V end was cut by 4 bases, the J end by 2 bases, with 11 bases between. CDR3 length: 14 residues. Germline V lookup: CDR1 MDHEN, CDR2 SYDVKM. For the CDR3, the DNA is TGTGCCAGCAGTTCGGGCCGGAATCAAGAGACCCAGTACTTC. As protein: CASSSGRNQETQYF.

This clonotype appeared a few times. The DNA of the CDR3 is TGCGCCAGCAGCCAAGGGGCCCAGCGGAGCTCCTACGAGCAGTACTTC. Translating gives CASSQGAQRSSYEQYF. This chain uses TRBV4-1 with TRBJ2-7; tentative D call: TRBD2 (5 bases). The germline CDR1 and CDR2 sequences are MGHRA and YSYEKL. V gave up 1 base and J gave up 0 bases, with 13 bases separating them. This CDR3 has 16 residues.

Many counts were recorded for this clonotype. The chain links TRBV27 to TRBJ2-7, with D hard to call. CDR3 length equals 15 residues. Looked up from germline, CDR1 is MNHEY and CDR2 is SMNVEV (reference sequence). Trimming took 0 bases from V and 3 from J, leaving 12 bases between them. The CDR3 is CASSLSAVGDYEQYF. CDR3 coding DNA: TGTGCCAGCAGTTTATCTGCGGTCGGAGACTACGAGCAGTACTTC.

This clonotype has ten or more counts. The chain recombines TRBV11-2 with TRBJ2-7; D is unresolved. The length of the CDR3 is 13 residues. Per the germline V gene, CDR1 is SGHAT and CDR2 is FQNNGV. V lost 4 bases and J 7 bases, leaving 14 bases between the germline ends. For the CDR3, the DNA is TGTGCCAGCAGCTCCGTCTCCCTGGGGGAGCAGTACTTC. Translated: CASSSVSLGEQYF.

This clonotype has at least ten counts. The rearrangement uses TRBV20-1 and TRBJ1-1; TRBD1 aligns across 10 bases. Germline loops: CDR1 DFQATT, CDR2 SNEGSKA (reference sequence). The CDR3 spans 13 residues. V shed 6 bases and J 3 bases; nucleotides not matched to a gene: 4. This CDR3 is CSARQGADTEAFF. In nucleotides, the CDR3 is TGCAGTGCACGACAGGGGGCGGACACTGAAGCTTTCTTT.

The genes are TRBV2 and TRBJ1-1; 9 bases fit TRBD1. Unmatched junction bases numbered 6, after V lost 8 bases and J lost 5 bases. Per the germline V gene, CDR1 is SNHLY and CDR2 is FYNNEI. The CDR3 runs to 13 residues. CDR3 bases: TGTGCCAGCGGTAAGACAGGGGGAACTGAAGCTTTCTTT. This sequence encodes CASGKTGGTEAFF.

This clonotype showed up just a few times. The chain links TRBV6-1 to TRBJ1-4; tentatively, D is TRBD1 (6 bases). The germline V gene encodes CDR1 MNHNS and CDR2 SASEGT. The ends were cut back, 5 bases at V and 0 bases at J, with 7 bases in the middle. The CDR3 contains 14 residues. The CDR3 bases are TGTGCCAGCAGTAGGACAGCAACTAATGAAAAACTGTTTTTT. Translated, it gives CASSRTATNEKLFF.

The V gene is TRBV20-1, the J gene TRBJ1-2; possible D gene TRBD1, 6 bases. V was clipped by 4 bases and J by 1 base, with 16 bases between them. From germline, CDR1 is DFQATT and CDR2 SNEGSKA (reference sequence). The CDR3 runs 15 residues. CDR3 in amino acids: CSAMRGLRGNYGYTF. The CDR3 DNA is TGCAGTGCTATGAGGGGCCTCAGGGGTAACTATGGCTACACCTTC.

The chain couples TRBV7-3 to TRBJ2-2, with D perhaps matching TRBD1 (6 bases). Trimming pared 5 bases from V and 2 bases from J, leaving 12 bases between. CDR3 length: 15 residues. Germline CDR1 reads SGHTA; CDR2 reads FQGTGA. This CDR3 is CASSPQGYNTGELFF. The DNA for the CDR3 is TGTGCCAGCAGCCCACAGGGTTACAACACCGGGGAGCTGTTTTTT.

This clonotype was observed at least ten times. This chain joins TRBV12-3 or TRBV12-4 and TRBJ2-7; D might be TRBD1 or TRBD2, each matching 5 bases. Trimming shortened V by 6 bases and J by 5 bases, and 14 bases separated the two germline ends. The CDR3 length is 13 residues. DNA for the CDR3: TGTGCCAGCAGCTCGCCGGGGCCCGACGAGCAGTACTTC. This codes for CASSSPGPDEQYF.

In its sample, this clonotype was seen many times. The chain couples TRBV18 to TRBJ2-5; 9 bases agree with TRBD1. J gave up 2 bases and V 3 bases, and 1 base lay outside the gene matches. This CDR3 spans 14 amino acids. Germline CDR1 reads KGHSH; CDR2 reads LQKENI. CDR3: CASSPGTGQETQYF. CDR3 sequence (DNA): TGTGCCAGCTCACCCGGGACAGGGCAAGAGACCCAGTACTTC.

The sample holds many counts of this clonotype. The chain combines TRBV10-3 with TRBJ2-5, with 10 positions matching TRBD2. This CDR3 contains 17 residues. The germline V gene encodes CDR1 ENHRY and CDR2 SYGVKD. J lost 1 base, V lost 5 bases, and 10 bases had no gene match. CDR3 amino acids: CAISHPSGLAFQETQYF. DNA of the CDR3: TGTGCCATCAGTCACCCCTCGGGACTAGCGTTCCAAGAGACCCAGTACTTC.

This clonotype was recorded many times. V gene TRBV6-1 combines with J gene TRBJ2-7, with 10 bases lining up with TRBD2. CDR1 is MNHNS, CDR2 SASEGT, per germline. With V trimmed by 7 bases and J by 2 bases, 5 bases remained unmatched. This CDR3 comprises 14 residues. The CDR3 loop reads CASNGLAVPYEQYF. The CDR3 DNA follows: TGTGCCAGCAATGGACTAGCGGTACCCTACGAGCAGTACTTC.

This clonotype has a count of ten or more. The V gene is TRBV2, the J gene TRBJ2-7, with a possible D match to TRBD1 (5 bases). CDR1 is SNHLY and CDR2 is FYNNEI in the germline V gene. Deletions cut 7 bases from V and 5 bases from J, with 18 bases between. This CDR3 contains 14 residues. The CDR3: CASNRLGPQDEQYF. In nucleotides, the CDR3 is TGTGCCAGCAATAGGTTGGGGCCACAGGACGAGCAGTACTTC.